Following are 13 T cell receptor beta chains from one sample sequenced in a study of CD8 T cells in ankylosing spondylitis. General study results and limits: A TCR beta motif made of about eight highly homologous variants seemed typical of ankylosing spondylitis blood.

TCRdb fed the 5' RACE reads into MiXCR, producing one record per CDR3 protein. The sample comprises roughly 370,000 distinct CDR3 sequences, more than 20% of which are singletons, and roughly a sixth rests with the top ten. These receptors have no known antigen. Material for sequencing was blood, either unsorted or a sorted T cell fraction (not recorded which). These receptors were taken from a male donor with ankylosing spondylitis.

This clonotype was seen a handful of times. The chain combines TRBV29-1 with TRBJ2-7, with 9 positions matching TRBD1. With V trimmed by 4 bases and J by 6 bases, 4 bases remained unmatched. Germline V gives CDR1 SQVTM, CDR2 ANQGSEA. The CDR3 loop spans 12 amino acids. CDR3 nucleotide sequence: TGCAGCGTTGGACAGGGGGATTCCGAGCAGTACTTC. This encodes CSVGQGDSEQYF.

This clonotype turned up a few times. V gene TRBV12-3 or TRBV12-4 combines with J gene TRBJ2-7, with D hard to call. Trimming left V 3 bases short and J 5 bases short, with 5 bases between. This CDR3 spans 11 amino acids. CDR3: CASSFLNEQYF. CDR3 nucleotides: TGTGCCAGCAGTTTCTTAAACGAGCAGTACTTC.

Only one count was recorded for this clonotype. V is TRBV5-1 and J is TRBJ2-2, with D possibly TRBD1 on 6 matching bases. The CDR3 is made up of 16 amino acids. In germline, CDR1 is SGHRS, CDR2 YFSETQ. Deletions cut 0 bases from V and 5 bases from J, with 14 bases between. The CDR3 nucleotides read TGCGCCAGCAGCTTGGCCCAGGGGCGTGGGACCGGGGAGCTGTTTTTT. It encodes CASSLAQGRGTGELFF.

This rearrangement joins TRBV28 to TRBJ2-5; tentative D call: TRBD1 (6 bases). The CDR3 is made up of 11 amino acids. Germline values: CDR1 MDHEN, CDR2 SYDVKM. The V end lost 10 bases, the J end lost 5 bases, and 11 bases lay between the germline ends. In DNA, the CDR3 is TGTGCCACCACAGGGTTGGAGACCCAGTACTTC. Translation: CATTGLETQYF.

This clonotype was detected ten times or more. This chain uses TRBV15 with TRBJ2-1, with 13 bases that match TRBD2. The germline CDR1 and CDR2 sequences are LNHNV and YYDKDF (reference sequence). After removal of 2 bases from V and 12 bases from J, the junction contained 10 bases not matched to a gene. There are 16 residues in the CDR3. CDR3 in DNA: TGTGCCACCAGCAGACCCGGGACTAGCGGGATTGGTGGGCAGTTCTTC. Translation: CATSRPGTSGIGGQFF.

The CDR3 reads CASMSPGKETQYF. As DNA, the CDR3 is TGTGCCAGCATGAGCCCAGGGAAAGAGACCCAGTACTTC. The V and J genes are TRBV21-1 and TRBJ2-5; TRBD1 is the table's D call and was not checked against the DNA. TRBV21-1 is recorded as a pseudogene. The length of the CDR3 is 13 residues.

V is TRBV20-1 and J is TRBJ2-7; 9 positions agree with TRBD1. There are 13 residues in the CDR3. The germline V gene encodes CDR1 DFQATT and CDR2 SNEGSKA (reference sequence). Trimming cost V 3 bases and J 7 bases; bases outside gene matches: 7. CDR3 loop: CSASSDRGGEQYF. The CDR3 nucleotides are TGCAGTGCTAGTTCGGACAGGGGAGGAGAGCAGTACTTC.

The CDR3 DNA reads as TGTGCCAGTGCGACAGCCCGGTGGAGTGGCTACACCTTC. Protein sequence: CASATARWSGYTF. The rearrangement uses TRBV6-1 and TRBJ1-2, with D tentatively TRBD1 (5 bases). Germline lookup yields CDR1 MNHNS and CDR2 SASEGT. V dropped 9 bases and J dropped 7 bases, with 18 bases sitting between them. The CDR3 is made up of 13 amino acids.

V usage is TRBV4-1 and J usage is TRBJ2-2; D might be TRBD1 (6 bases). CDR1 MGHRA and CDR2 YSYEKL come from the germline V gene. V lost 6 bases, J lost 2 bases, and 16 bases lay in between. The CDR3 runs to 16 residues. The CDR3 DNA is TGCGCCAGCAGGCGACAGGCAAACTTTAACACCGGGGAGCTGTTTTTT. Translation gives CASRRQANFNTGELFF.

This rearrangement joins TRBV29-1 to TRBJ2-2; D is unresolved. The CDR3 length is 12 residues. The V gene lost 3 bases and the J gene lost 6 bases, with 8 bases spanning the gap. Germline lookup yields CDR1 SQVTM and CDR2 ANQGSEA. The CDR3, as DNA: TGCAGCGTTGAGGCAGGAGCCGGGGAGCTGTTTTTT. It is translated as CSVEAGAGELFF.

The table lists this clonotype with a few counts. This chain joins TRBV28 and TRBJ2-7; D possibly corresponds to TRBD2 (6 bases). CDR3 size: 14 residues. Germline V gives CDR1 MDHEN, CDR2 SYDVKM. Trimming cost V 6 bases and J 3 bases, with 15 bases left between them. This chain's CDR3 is CASSSGLSLYEQYF. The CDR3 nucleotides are TGTGCCAGCAGCTCCGGACTATCTCTCTACGAGCAGTACTTC.

This chain's CDR3 is CASSQPGSYEQYF. CDR3 DNA sequence: TGTGCCAGCAGCCAGCCGGGCTCCTACGAGCAGTACTTC. This chain joins TRBV3-1 and TRBJ2-7; D unresolved. CDR3 size: 13 residues. Trimming removed 3 bases at V and 0 bases at J, with 6 bases between. Germline values: CDR1 LGHDT, CDR2 YNNKEL (reference sequence).

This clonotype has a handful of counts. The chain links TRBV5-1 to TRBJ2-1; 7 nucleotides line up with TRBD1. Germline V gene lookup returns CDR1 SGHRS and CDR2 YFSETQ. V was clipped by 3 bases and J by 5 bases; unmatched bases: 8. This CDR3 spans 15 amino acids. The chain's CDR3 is CASSSPGQTHNEQFF. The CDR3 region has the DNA TGCGCCAGCAGCTCGCCGGGACAGACCCACAATGAGCAGTTCTTC. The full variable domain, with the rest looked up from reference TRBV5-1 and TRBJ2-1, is KAGVTQTPRYLIKTRGQQVTLSCSPISGHRSVSWYQQTPGQGLQFLFEYFSETQRNKGNFPGRFSGRQFSNSRSEMNVSTLELGDSALYLCASSSPGQTHNEQFFGPGTRLTVL.